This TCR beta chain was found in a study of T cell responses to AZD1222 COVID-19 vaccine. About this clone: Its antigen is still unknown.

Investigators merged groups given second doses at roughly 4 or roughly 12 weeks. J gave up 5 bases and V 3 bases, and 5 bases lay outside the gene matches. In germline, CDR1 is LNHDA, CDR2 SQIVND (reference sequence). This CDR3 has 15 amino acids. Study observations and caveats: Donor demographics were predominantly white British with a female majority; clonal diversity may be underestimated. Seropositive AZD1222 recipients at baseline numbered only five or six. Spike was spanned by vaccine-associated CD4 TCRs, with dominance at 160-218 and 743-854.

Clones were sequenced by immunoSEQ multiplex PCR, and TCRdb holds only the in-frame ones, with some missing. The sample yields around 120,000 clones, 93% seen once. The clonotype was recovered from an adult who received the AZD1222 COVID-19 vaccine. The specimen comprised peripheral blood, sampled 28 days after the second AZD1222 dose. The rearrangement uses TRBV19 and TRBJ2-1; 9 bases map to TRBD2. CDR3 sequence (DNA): TGTGCCAGTAGTATGAGGCTAGCGGGACACAATGAGCAGTTCTTC. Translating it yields CASSMRLAGHNEQFF.